This T cell receptor beta chain originates from a study of T cells in Graves' hyperthyroidism and ophthalmopathy. The authors deemed Graves' hyperthyroidism stable absent ophthalmopathy progression within 18 months. Patients with uncontrolled infections, other autoimmune diseases, pregnancy or lactation were excluded. V lost 2 bases to trimming and J lost 8 bases, with 7 bases between them. The CDR3 contains 11 residues. Germline loops: CDR1 SGHDT, CDR2 YYEEEE. RNA transcripts served as the template for amplifying TCR beta CDR3 regions. During a first-round RT-PCR of the TCR CDR3, the HTBI primer set was used. Via MiXCR, TCRdb re-called the multiplex PCR reads, giving one row per CDR3 protein. The table lists about 840,000 distinct CDR3 sequences, approximately 40% of them singletons.

This receptor was obtained from a man aged 18 to 35 with Graves' hyperthyroidism. This chain links TRBV5-6 with TRBJ1-1; unclear D gene. The material sequenced was blood. CDR3 region: CASSLDVEAFF. The CDR3 nucleotides are TGTGCCAGCAGCTTAGATGTAGAAGCTTTCTTT. The variable domain in full, completed from reference TRBV5-6 and TRBJ1-1, reads DAGVTQSPTHLIKTRGQQVTLRCSPKSGHDTVSWYQQALGQGPQFIFQYYEEEERQRGNFPDRFSGHQFPNYSSELNVNALLLGDSALYLCASSLDVEAFFGQGTRLTVV.